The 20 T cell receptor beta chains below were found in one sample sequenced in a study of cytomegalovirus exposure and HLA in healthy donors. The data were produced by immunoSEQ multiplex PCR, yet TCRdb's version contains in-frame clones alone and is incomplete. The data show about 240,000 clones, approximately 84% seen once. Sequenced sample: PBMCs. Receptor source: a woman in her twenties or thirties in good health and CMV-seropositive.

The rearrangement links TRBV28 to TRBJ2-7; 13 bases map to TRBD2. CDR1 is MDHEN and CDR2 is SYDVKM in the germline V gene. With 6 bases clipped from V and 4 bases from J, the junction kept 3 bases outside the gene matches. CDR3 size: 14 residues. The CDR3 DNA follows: TGTGCCAGCAGCAGGACTAGCGGGGGTTACGAGCAGTACTTC. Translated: CASSRTSGGYEQYF.

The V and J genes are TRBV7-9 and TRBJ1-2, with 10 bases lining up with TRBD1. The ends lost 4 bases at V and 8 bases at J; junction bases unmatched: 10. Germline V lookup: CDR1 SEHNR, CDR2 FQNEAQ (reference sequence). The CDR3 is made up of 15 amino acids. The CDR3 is CASSSIKTGGEGYTF. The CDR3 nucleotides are TGTGCCAGCAGCTCCATCAAGACAGGGGGCGAAGGCTACACCTTC.

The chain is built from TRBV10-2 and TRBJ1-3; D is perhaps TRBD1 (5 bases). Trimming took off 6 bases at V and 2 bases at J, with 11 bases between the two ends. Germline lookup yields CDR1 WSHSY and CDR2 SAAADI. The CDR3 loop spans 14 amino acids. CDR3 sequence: CASRPGGTGNTIYF. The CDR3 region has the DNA TGCGCCAGCAGGCCCGGGGGAACTGGAAACACCATATATTTT.

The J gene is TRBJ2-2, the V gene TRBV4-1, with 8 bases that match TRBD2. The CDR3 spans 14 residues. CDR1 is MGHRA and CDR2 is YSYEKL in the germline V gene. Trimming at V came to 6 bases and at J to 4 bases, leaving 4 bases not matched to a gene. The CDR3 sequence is CASSVGRATGELFF. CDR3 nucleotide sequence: TGCGCCAGCAGTGTCGGGAGGGCCACCGGGGAGCTGTTTTTT.

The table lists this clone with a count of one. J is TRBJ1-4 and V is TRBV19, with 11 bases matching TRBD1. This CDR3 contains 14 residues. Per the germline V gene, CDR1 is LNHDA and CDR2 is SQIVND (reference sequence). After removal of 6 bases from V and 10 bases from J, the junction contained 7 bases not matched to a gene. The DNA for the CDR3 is TGTGCCAGTAGCGGGACAGGGGGGCTGGGAAAACTGTTTTTT. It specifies CASSGTGGLGKLFF.

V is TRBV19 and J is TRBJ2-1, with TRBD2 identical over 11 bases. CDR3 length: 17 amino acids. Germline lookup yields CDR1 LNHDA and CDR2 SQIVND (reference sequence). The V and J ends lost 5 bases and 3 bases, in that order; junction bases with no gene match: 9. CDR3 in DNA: TGTGCCAGTAGTCCAGGACTAGCGGGTAGAGGCTACAATGAGCAGTTCTTC. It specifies CASSPGLAGRGYNEQFF.

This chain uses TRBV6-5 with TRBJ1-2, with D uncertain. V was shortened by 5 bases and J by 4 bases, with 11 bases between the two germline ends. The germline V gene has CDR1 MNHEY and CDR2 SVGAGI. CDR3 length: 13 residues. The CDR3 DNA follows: TGTGCCAGCAGTGCCCGGGAGCTCTATGGCTACACCTTC. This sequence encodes CASSARELYGYTF.

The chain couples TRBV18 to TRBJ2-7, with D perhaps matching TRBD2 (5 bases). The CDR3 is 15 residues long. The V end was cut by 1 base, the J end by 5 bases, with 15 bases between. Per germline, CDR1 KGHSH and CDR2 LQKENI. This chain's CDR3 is CASSPQRDSRHEQYF. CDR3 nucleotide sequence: TGTGCCAGCTCACCACAACGGGATTCTCGCCACGAGCAGTACTTC. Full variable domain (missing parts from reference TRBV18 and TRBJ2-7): NAGVMQNPRHLVRRRGQEARLRCSPMKGHSHVYWYRQLPEEGLKFMVYLQKENIIDESGMPKERFSAEFPKEGPSILRIQQVVRGDSAAYFCASSPQRDSRHEQYFGPGTRLTVT.

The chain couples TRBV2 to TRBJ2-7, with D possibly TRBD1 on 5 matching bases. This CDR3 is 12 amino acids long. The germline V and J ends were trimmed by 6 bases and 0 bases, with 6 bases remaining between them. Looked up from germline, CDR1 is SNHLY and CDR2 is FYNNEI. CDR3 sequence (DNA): TGTGCCAGCAGAGGGGTCTCCTACGAGCAGTACTTC. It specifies CASRGVSYEQYF.

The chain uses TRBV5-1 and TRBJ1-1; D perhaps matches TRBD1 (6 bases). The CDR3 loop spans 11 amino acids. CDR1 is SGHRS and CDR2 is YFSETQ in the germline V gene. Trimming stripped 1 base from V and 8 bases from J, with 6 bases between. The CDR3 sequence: CASSLTGEAFF. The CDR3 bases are TGCGCCAGCAGCTTGACAGGGGAAGCTTTCTTT.

CDR3 nucleotides: TGTGCCAGCAGCGAAAGACTAGCGGGATCCAATGAGCAGTTCTTC. Translated: CASSERLAGSNEQFF. The chain carries TRBV5-4 and TRBJ2-1; 11 nucleotides line up with TRBD2. V shed 4 bases, J shed 6 bases, and the junction held 6 bases outside the gene matches. The CDR3 has 15 amino acids. In germline, CDR1 is SGHNT, CDR2 YYREEE (reference sequence).

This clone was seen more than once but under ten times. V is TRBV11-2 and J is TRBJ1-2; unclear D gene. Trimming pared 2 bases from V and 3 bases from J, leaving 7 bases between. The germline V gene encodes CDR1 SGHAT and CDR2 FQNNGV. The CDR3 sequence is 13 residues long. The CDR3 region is CASSLYNDYGYTF. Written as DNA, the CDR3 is TGTGCCAGCAGCTTATACAACGACTATGGCTACACCTTC.

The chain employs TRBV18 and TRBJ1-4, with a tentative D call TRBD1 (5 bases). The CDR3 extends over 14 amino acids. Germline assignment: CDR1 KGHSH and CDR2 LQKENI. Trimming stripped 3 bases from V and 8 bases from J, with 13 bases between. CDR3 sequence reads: CASSPGTLREKLFF. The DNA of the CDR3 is TGTGCCAGCTCACCTGGGACTCTGCGGGAAAAACTGTTTTTT.

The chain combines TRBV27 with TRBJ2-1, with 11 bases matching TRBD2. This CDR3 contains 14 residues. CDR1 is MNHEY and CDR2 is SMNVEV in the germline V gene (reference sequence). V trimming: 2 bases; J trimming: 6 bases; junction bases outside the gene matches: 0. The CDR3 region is CASSLGTSGNEQFF. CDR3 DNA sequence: TGTGCCAGCAGTTTAGGGACTAGCGGCAATGAGCAGTTCTTC.

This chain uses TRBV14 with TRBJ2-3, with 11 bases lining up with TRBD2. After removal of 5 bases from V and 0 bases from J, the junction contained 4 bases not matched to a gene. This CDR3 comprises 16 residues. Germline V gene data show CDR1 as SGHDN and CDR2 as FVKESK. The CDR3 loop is CASSARLAGSTDTQYF. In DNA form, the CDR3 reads TGTGCCAGCAGCGCCCGACTAGCGGGAAGCACAGATACGCAGTATTTT.

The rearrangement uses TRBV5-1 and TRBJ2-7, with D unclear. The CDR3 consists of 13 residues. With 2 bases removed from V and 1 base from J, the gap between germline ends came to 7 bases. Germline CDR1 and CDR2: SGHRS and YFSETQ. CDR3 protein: CASSFENSYEQYF. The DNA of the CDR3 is TGCGCCAGCAGCTTTGAGAATTCCTACGAGCAGTACTTC.

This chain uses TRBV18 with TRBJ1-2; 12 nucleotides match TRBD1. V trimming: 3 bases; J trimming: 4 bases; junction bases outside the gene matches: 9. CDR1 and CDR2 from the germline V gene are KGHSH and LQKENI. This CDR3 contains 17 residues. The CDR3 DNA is TGTGCCAGCTCACCTGTCCCGGGACAGGGGGCTTTCTATGGCTACACCTTC. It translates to CASSPVPGQGAFYGYTF.

The chain's CDR3 is CASSLGGTGNQPQHF. For the CDR3, the DNA is TGTGCCAGCAGCCTAGGCGGGACAGGGAATCAGCCCCAGCATTTT. The chain links TRBV7-2 to TRBJ1-5; the match to TRBD1 covers 9 bases. This CDR3 contains 15 residues. The germline V gene encodes CDR1 SGHTA and CDR2 FQGNSA. V was pared by 5 bases and J by 4 bases, with 6 bases of the junction left unmatched.

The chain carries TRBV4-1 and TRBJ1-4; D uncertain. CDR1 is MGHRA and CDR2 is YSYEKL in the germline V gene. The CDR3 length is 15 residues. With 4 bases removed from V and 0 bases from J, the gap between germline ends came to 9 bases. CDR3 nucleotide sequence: TGCGCCAGCAGCCCACACAGTGCAACTAATGAAAAACTGTTTTTT. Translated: CASSPHSATNEKLFF.

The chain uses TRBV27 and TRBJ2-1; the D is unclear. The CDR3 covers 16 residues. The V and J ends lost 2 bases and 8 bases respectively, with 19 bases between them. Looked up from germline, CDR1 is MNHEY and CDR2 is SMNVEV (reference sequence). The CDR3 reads CASSLRRYDMIDEQFF. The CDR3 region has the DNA TGTGCCAGCAGTTTAAGACGGTACGACATGATCGATGAGCAGTTCTTC.